The 3 T cell receptor beta chains reported below all come from one sample, sequenced in a study of early T cells in non-severe SARS-CoV-2 infection. TCRdb re-called the 5' RACE reads through MiXCR, storing one row per CDR3 protein. This sample carries some 91,000 distinct CDR3 sequences, about 13% of them seen once, and the ten largest clones take over 2%. The sequencing sample was made of whole blood. The origin of the receptors is an adult who was a healthcare worker with PCR-confirmed SARS-CoV-2 infection or an uninfected control (not recorded which).

This clonotype was seen ten or more times. The chain is built from TRBV3-1 and TRBJ2-2, with D perhaps TRBD2 (6 bases). The CDR3 loop spans 17 amino acids. CDR1 is LGHDT, CDR2 YNNKEL, per germline (reference sequence). V was shortened by 1 base and J by 2 bases, with 14 bases between the two germline ends. CDR3 region: CASSQAARRGNTGELFF. CDR3 DNA: TGTGCCAGCAGCCAAGCTGCGCGGCGGGGTAACACCGGGGAGCTGTTTTTT.

This clonotype was observed at least ten times. The V gene is TRBV5-6, the J gene TRBJ1-6; D gene ambiguous. This CDR3 has 15 amino acids. Trimming stripped 3 bases from V and 6 bases from J, with 13 bases between. Looked up from germline, CDR1 is SGHDT and CDR2 is YYEEEE. The chain's CDR3 is CASSWFEDSNSPLHF. Written as DNA, the CDR3 is TGTGCCAGCAGCTGGTTTGAGGATTCTAATTCACCCCTCCACTTT.

This clonotype has only a few counts. The chain recombines TRBV29-1 with TRBJ1-1, with 10 nucleotides matching TRBD1. The V gene end was trimmed by 5 bases and the J gene end by 6 bases; junction bases not matched to a gene: 6. Looked up from germline, CDR1 is SQVTM and CDR2 is ANQGSEA. The CDR3 sequence is 13 residues long. This CDR3 is CSVTRDRGPEAFF. The CDR3 nucleotides read TGCAGCGTTACGCGGGACAGGGGACCTGAAGCTTTCTTT.